This T cell receptor (beta chain) was identified in a study of cytotoxic CD8 clonotypes in ibrutinib-treated CLL. Findings and caveats of the study: Having risen at ibrutinib response, clonality had fallen back toward baseline by progression.

The CDR3 runs to 13 residues. Germline V CDR1 and CDR2: SNHLY, FYNNEI. Trimming removed 2 bases at V and 4 bases at J, with 9 bases between. Of note for this clone: Antigen: not known.

Sequencing was performed with immunoSEQ multiplex PCR; in TCRdb, only in-frame clones are kept and a portion is missing. The data show 150,000 or so clones, approximately 90% seen once. Sequenced material: PBMCs, taken at disease progression, from a patient treated with ibrutinib. This TCR was recovered from a human donor with chronic lymphocytic leukemia. V and J are TRBV2 and TRBJ2-7; D call uncertain. The CDR3 is CASSEPQPYEQYF. The CDR3 nucleotides are TGTGCCAGCAGTGAACCCCAGCCGTACGAGCAGTACTTC.